A selection of T cell receptor beta chains follows, all from one sample in a study of beta chain features in type 1 diabetes. Profiling relied on immunoSEQ multiplex PCR, and the TCRdb table lists in-frame clones only, not all of them. The sample lists fewer than 650,000 clones; 15% to 19% were seen once. Sample: naive CD4+ T cells from blood. Every receptor here comes from a man aged 18 to 35 in good health. Both conserved end residues are part of each CDR3. The D gene is left open where the match is weak. Where a row states a size, it is once, few, many or the class of an expanded clone; other rows omit it.

size,D,V,J,CDR3,DNA
few,-,TRBV6-5,TRBJ2-2,CASSPRDVVTGELFF,TGTGCCAGCAGCCCCCGAGACGTCGTCACCGGGGAGCTGTTTTTT
few,-,TRBV5-1,TRBJ1-2,CASSLSTYYGYTF,TGCGCCAGCAGCTTGAGCACCTACTATGGCTACACCTTC
-,-,TRBV7-9,TRBJ1-3,CASSLLGTYSGNTIYF,TGTGCCAGCAGCCTCCTGGGAACCTACTCTGGAAACACCATATATTTT
few,TRBD1,TRBV18,TRBJ2-4,CASSPLTGRENIQYF,TGTGCCAGCTCACCTTTGACAGGGCGAGAAAACATTCAGTACTTC
few,-,TRBV28,TRBJ2-1,CASSYQQGKEQFF,TGTGCCAGCAGTTACCAACAGGGAAAAGAGCAGTTCTTC
many,-,TRBV10-3,TRBJ2-7,CAISDSGSYEQYF,TGTGCCATCAGTGACTCTGGATCCTACGAGCAGTACTTC
few,TRBD1,TRBV9,TRBJ2-5,CASSVETGETQYF,TGTGCCAGCAGCGTAGAGACAGGGGAGACCCAGTACTTC
-,-,TRBV7-9,TRBJ2-7,CASSPTGTYEQYF,TGTGCCAGCAGCCCCACCGGAACCTACGAGCAGTACTTC
few,TRBD1,TRBV11-2,TRBJ2-7,CASSSPQGLSYEQYF,TGTGCCAGCAGCTCACCACAGGGGCTTTCCTACGAGCAGTACTTC
-,TRBD2,TRBV11-1,TRBJ2-7,CASSNGLAGGYEQYF,TGTGCCAGCAGCAACGGACTAGCGGGAGGTTACGAGCAGTACTTC
-,-,TRBV7-8,TRBJ2-5,CASGWGLQETQYF,TGTGCCAGCGGATGGGGCCTCCAAGAGACCCAGTACTTC
-,-,TRBV4-2,TRBJ2-7,CASSQDGPYEQYF,TGTGCCAGCAGCCAAGATGGGCCCTACGAGCAGTACTTC
-,-,TRBV6-1,TRBJ1-1,CASVLSPNTEAFF,TGTGCCAGCGTGCTGAGTCCGAACACTGAAGCTTTCTTT
-,TRBD2,TRBV5-1,TRBJ2-3,CASSHPLALTSQGIDTQYF,TGCGCCAGCAGCCACCCCCTGGCCCTGACTAGCCAGGGCATCGATACGCAGTATTTT
-,-,TRBV13,TRBJ1-4,CASSHPRDTTEKLFF,TGTGCCAGCAGCCACCCGCGGGACACTACTGAAAAACTGTTTTTT
-,TRBD1,TRBV14,TRBJ2-7,CASSQRTGGSNEQYF,TGTGCCAGCAGCCAAAGAACAGGGGGTTCCAACGAGCAGTACTTC
few,-,TRBV25-1,TRBJ2-5,CASASGGETQYF,TGTGCCAGCGCCTCAGGAGGAGAGACCCAGTACTTC
few,TRBD1,TRBV28,TRBJ1-5,CASSSPGQGGVSNQPQHF,TGTGCCAGCAGTTCCCCGGGACAGGGCGGTGTGAGCAATCAGCCCCAGCATTTT
few,-,TRBV28,TRBJ2-1,CASKTYNEQFF,TGTGCCAGCAAGACTTACAATGAGCAGTTCTTC
-,TRBD1,TRBV19,TRBJ1-6,CASSVDRVNSPLHF,TGTGCCAGTAGTGTCGACAGGGTTAATTCACCCCTCCACTTT
few,-,TRBV7-8,TRBJ2-3,CASSPRLSNTDTQYF,TGTGCCAGCAGCCCCCGACTTTCCAACACAGATACGCAGTATTTT
-,TRBD1,TRBV6-5,TRBJ1-2,CASRPSTGMNYGYTF,TGTGCCAGCAGACCCTCGACAGGGATGAACTATGGCTACACCTTC
-,-,TRBV7-6,TRBJ1-3,CASSLQYTGTNTIYF,TGTGCCAGCAGCTTACAGTATACAGGAACAAACACCATATATTTT
few,-,TRBV28,TRBJ1-2,CASTTPAENYGYTF,TGTGCCAGCACAACCCCAGCTGAGAACTATGGCTACACCTTC
few,TRBD2,TRBV9,TRBJ2-3,CASSLLAGPDTQYF,TGTGCCAGCAGCCTTCTAGCGGGACCAGATACGCAGTATTTT
few,-,TRBV29-1,TRBJ2-1,CSFRTNIDNEQFF,TGCAGCTTTAGGACTAACATTGACAATGAGCAGTTCTTC
-,-,TRBV7-9,TRBJ1-1,CASSLGAATRGTEAFF,TGTGCCAGCAGCTTAGGGGCGGCGACGAGGGGCACTGAAGCTTTCTTT
few,TRBD2,TRBV19,TRBJ2-7,CASSVRLAGAYEQYF,TGTGCCAGTAGTGTGCGACTAGCGGGGGCATACGAGCAGTACTTC